One sample yielded the 21 T cell receptor beta chains listed below, sequenced in a study of blood T cells in healthy people across ages. Sample-barcoded 5' priming and a J-beta primer mix drove a second PCR of about 7 to 11 cycles. TCRdb recomputed calls from the 5' RACE reads with MiXCR, one row per CDR3 protein. The table includes hundreds of thousands of distinct CDR3 sequences, around 48% detected once. The sequenced material came from blood. The receptor set was obtained from a woman aged 60-70 years in good health.

The chain has TRBV6-2 or TRBV6-3 and TRBJ2-1, with D possibly matching TRBD1 (6 bases). Germline V gene data show CDR1 as MNHEY and CDR2 as SVGEGT. The CDR3 covers 13 residues. Trimming took 2 bases from V and 5 from J, leaving 7 bases between them. The CDR3, as DNA: TGTGCCAGCAGTTACCGGGACAACAATGAGCAGTTCTTC. This translates into CASSYRDNNEQFF.

In regard to this clonotype: Given a much more abundant clone one base away, this may be a read error. V usage is TRBV7-2 and J usage is TRBJ2-7, with D perhaps matching TRBD1 (6 bases). The germline V gene has CDR1 SGHTA and CDR2 FQGNSA. The CDR3 consists of 17 residues. CDR3 sequence reads: CACSTRTGLGESYEQYF. CDR3 sequence (DNA): TGTGCCTGCAGCACCCGAACAGGGCTTGGGGAGTCCTACGAGCAGTACTTC.

The sample holds a few counts of this clonotype. V is TRBV27 and J is TRBJ2-7; D perhaps matches TRBD1 (6 bases). Germline CDR1 is MNHEY and CDR2 is SMNVEV (reference sequence). V lost 3 bases and J 2 bases, leaving 14 bases between the germline ends. The length of the CDR3 is 15 residues. The CDR3 reads CASSLLGARTYEQYF. CDR3 nucleotide sequence: TGTGCCAGCAGTTTGCTGGGGGCGCGGACCTACGAGCAGTACTTC.

The chain is built from TRBV7-2 and TRBJ1-5; D not certain. CDR3 length: 14 amino acids. Trimming removed 3 bases at V and 4 bases at J, with 10 bases between. Germline-derived CDR1 and CDR2 are SGHTA and FQGNSA. The CDR3 DNA follows: TGTGCCAGCAGCTTGCTAGTCAGAAATCAGCCCCAGCATTTT. Translating it yields CASSLLVRNQPQHF.

The chain employs TRBV29-1 and TRBJ2-1, with TRBD2 matching 9 bases. Trimming at V came to 6 bases and at J to 4 bases, leaving 10 bases not matched to a gene. The CDR3 has 15 amino acids. Germline V gene lookup returns CDR1 SQVTM and CDR2 ANQGSEA. The CDR3 sequence is CSVPTGTSKYNEQFF. CDR3 coding DNA: TGCAGCGTCCCGACCGGGACTAGCAAATACAATGAGCAGTTCTTC.

This clonotype showed up just a few times. The rearrangement links TRBV7-9 to TRBJ1-5; TRBD1 matches 7 bases. The CDR3 contains 13 residues. Trimming at V came to 0 bases and at J to 12 bases, leaving 5 bases not matched to a gene. Looked up from germline, CDR1 is SEHNR and CDR2 is FQNEAQ (reference sequence). DNA of the CDR3: TGTGCCAGCAGCTTAGCGCGAGGGGACAGCCAGCATTTT. This gives the protein CASSLARGDSQHF.

Concerning this clonotype: This may be a read error, as it is one base from a much larger clone. The chain recombines TRBV6-6 with TRBJ2-1; 9 positions match TRBD2. CDR3 size: 15 residues. Germline CDR1 reads MNHNY; CDR2 reads SVGAGI (reference sequence). The CDR3 sequence is CVSESREGIYNEQFF. The CDR3 DNA is TGTGTCAGCGAGTCGCGGGAGGGCATCTACAATGAGCAGTTCTTC.

This clonotype is a singleton in its sample. A much larger clone is a single base away; this may be a read error. V usage is TRBV7-2 and J usage is TRBJ2-7, with 8 bases that match TRBD2. The CDR3 covers 14 residues. In germline, CDR1 is SGHTA, CDR2 FQGNSA. CDR3 protein: CANSSSGSSGEQYF. The DNA of the CDR3 is TGTGCCAACAGCTCGAGCGGGAGTTCCGGCGAGCAGTACTTC.

The CDR3 reads CASSVANEQFF. In DNA form, the CDR3 reads TGTGCCAGCAGCGTAGCCAATGAGCAGTTCTTC. J is TRBJ2-1 and V is TRBV9; D is ambiguous. The length of the CDR3 is 11 residues. From germline, CDR1 is SGDLS and CDR2 YYNGEE. Trimming pared 0 bases from V and 6 bases from J, leaving 1 base between. Looking up the rest from reference TRBV9 and TRBJ2-1 gives the full variable domain: DSGVTQTPKHLITATGQRVTLRCSPRSGDLSVYWYQQSLDQGLQFLIQYYNGEERAKGNILERFSAQQFPDLHSELNLSSLELGDSALYFCASSVANEQFFGPGTRLTVL.

The chain joins TRBV30 to TRBJ1-2, with D unresolved. The CDR3 spans 17 residues. Trimming stripped 2 bases from V and 2 bases from J, with 21 bases between. Per the germline V gene, CDR1 is GTSNPN and CDR2 is SVGIG (reference sequence). In nucleotides, the CDR3 is TGTGCCTGGAGTACTCTCTTGCGAGGGCGGAGGAACTATGGCTACACCTTC. It is translated as CAWSTLLRGRRNYGYTF.

The CDR3 nucleotides are TGTGCCAGCAGGGGGGGGGCTAGCCTCGGTGAGCAGTTCTTC. Its protein product is CASRGGASLGEQFF. The chain combines TRBV5-4 with TRBJ2-1, with a possible D match to TRBD2 (7 bases). The V gene's germline CDR1 is SGHNT and CDR2 YYREEE (reference sequence). Deletions cut 5 bases from V and 9 bases from J, with 18 bases between. CDR3 length: 14 amino acids. The full variable domain, in which reference TRBV5-4 and TRBJ2-1 provide the parts outside the CDR3, is ETGVTQSPTHLIKTRGQQVTLRCSSQSGHNTVSWYQQALGQGPQFIFQYYREEENGRGNFPPRFSGLQFPNYSSELNVNALELDDSALYLCASRGGASLGEQFFGPGTRLTVL.

Worth noting for this clonotype: One end of the junction fails to match germline, which may point to a read error. V is TRBV28 and J is TRBJ2-1; TRBD1 matches 10 bases. The length of the CDR3 is 15 residues. CDR1 MDHEN and CDR2 SYDVKM come from the germline V gene. The CDR3 coding sequence is TGTGCCAGTATTGATGGGACAGGGGATTACAGTGAGCAGTTCTTC. Its protein is CASIDGTGDYSEQFF.

J is TRBJ2-3 and V is TRBV20-1, with D possibly TRBD2 on 6 matching bases. V was pared by 7 bases and J by 7 bases, with 15 bases between. The CDR3 is made up of 12 amino acids. Per the germline V gene, CDR1 is DFQATT and CDR2 is SNEGSKA (reference sequence). This chain's CDR3 is CSGRRASNTQYF. The CDR3 nucleotides are TGCAGTGGTCGGAGGGCTAGCAATACGCAGTATTTT.

V usage is TRBV7-2 and J usage is TRBJ1-6; TRBD1 agrees at 9 bases. The CDR3 contains 16 residues. The ends lost 5 bases at V and 7 bases at J; junction bases unmatched: 9. Germline V gives CDR1 SGHTA, CDR2 FQGNSA. The CDR3 loop reads CASSPQTGTGNSPLHF. The CDR3, as DNA: TGTGCCAGCAGCCCCCAGACCGGGACAGGGAATTCACCCCTCCACTTT.

About this clonotype itself: A clone one base away is much larger, so this may be a read error. V gene TRBV9 combines with J gene TRBJ2-1; TRBD1 agrees at 9 bases. The CDR3 runs to 15 residues. Germline V CDR1 and CDR2: SGDLS, YYNGEE. The V segment lost 0 bases and the J segment 4 bases; nucleotides outside the gene matches: 2. The CDR3 bases are TGTGCCAGCAGCGTAGAAGGGACAGGGTACAATGAGCAGTTCTTC. It specifies CASSVEGTGYNEQFF.

The chain recombines TRBV20-1 with TRBJ2-7; 11 nucleotides align to TRBD2. Germline assignment: CDR1 DFQATT and CDR2 SNEGSKA (reference sequence). V lost 3 bases, J lost 4 bases, and 5 bases stayed unmatched. The CDR3 spans 14 residues. The CDR3 sequence: CSASGPSGRYEQYF. The CDR3 region has the DNA TGCAGTGCTAGTGGGCCTAGCGGGAGGTACGAGCAGTACTTC.

This clonotype was recorded at least ten times. This chain connects TRBV5-1 to TRBJ2-7, with D perhaps matching TRBD1 (6 bases). From germline, CDR1 is SGHRS and CDR2 YFSETQ. V was cut by 4 bases and J by 2 bases, with 13 bases left in between. This CDR3 is 14 amino acids long. This CDR3 is CASSPTTGAYEQYF. DNA for the CDR3: TGCGCCAGCAGCCCAACGACAGGAGCCTACGAGCAGTACTTC.

The chain uses TRBV28 and TRBJ2-5, with 7 bases identical to TRBD1. The CDR3 length is 14 residues. Trimming took 5 bases from V and 7 from J; bases not matched to a gene: 10. CDR1 and CDR2 (germline): MDHEN, SYDVKM. The CDR3 region has the DNA TGTGCCAGCAGTAGCAGGGGGTCTTGGGTGACCCAGTACTTC. As protein: CASSSRGSWVTQYF. Together with reference TRBV28 and TRBJ2-5, the CDR3 gives the full variable domain: DVKVTQSSRYLVKRTGEKVFLECVQDMDHENMFWYRQDPGLGLRLIYFSYDVKMKEKGDIPEGYSVSREKKERFSLILESASTNQTSMYLCASSSRGSWVTQYFGPGTRLLVL.

J is TRBJ2-3 and V is TRBV7-9; 8 nucleotides match TRBD1. CDR1 is SEHNR, CDR2 FQNEAQ, per germline (reference sequence). This CDR3 comprises 17 residues. The V gene end was trimmed by 5 bases and the J gene end by 2 bases; junction bases not matched to a gene: 12. The CDR3 sequence is CASSRMGTGGNTDTQYF. In DNA, the CDR3 is TGTGCCAGCAGCAGAATGGGGACAGGAGGGAACACAGATACGCAGTATTTT.

This chain joins TRBV5-1 and TRBJ2-2, with 8 bases lining up with TRBD1. Germline assignment: CDR1 SGHRS and CDR2 YFSETQ. The CDR3 is 16 residues long. Unmatched junction bases numbered 4, after V lost 2 bases and J lost 1 base. CDR3 nucleotide sequence: TGCGCCAGCAGCTTCTCCGGGACAGGGAACACCGGGGAGCTGTTTTTT. Its protein is CASSFSGTGNTGELFF.

This clonotype has just a few counts. The J gene is TRBJ2-5, the V gene TRBV10-3; 7 nucleotides line up with TRBD2. Germline V gives CDR1 ENHRY, CDR2 SYGVKD. The CDR3 runs to 15 residues. Trimming removed 4 bases from V and 2 bases from J; junction bases left unmatched: 7. CDR3 DNA: TGTGCCATCAGTGGTTCCCAGCGGGATCAAGAGACCCAGTACTTC. Translated, it gives CAISGSQRDQETQYF.